This entry lists 28 T cell receptor beta chains sequenced from one sample in a study of T cell changes during pregnancy in multiple sclerosis. Here immunoSEQ multiplex PCR was the method, and the copy in TCRdb shows in-frame clones only, minus some. The data show around 69,000 clones, 90% seen once. Sequenced material: peripheral blood, taken in the second trimester of pregnancy. These receptors originate from a female donor in good health, enrolled as a control in a pregnancy study.

V is TRBV18 and J is TRBJ2-1; 8 bases are shared with TRBD1. CDR3 length: 15 residues. The junction had 11 bases not matched to a gene; V was cut back by 5 bases and J by 8 bases. The germline CDR1 and CDR2 sequences are KGHSH and LQKENI. The CDR3 coding sequence is TGTGCCAGCTCATCCCGGGACAGGATACGTCATGAGCAGTTCTTC. Translating it yields CASSSRDRIRHEQFF.

The chain combines TRBV5-8 with TRBJ1-4; D is possibly TRBD1 (5 bases). The CDR3 consists of 15 residues. The germline V gene has CDR1 SGHTS and CDR2 YDEGEE. V lost 4 bases to trimming and J lost 7 bases, with 17 bases between them. CDR3 in DNA: TGTGCCAGCAGCCCCAGCGGGGCCGGGCTTGAAAAACTGTTTTTT. Translating gives CASSPSGAGLEKLFF.

CDR3 sequence: CASSLGMDRGPNYEQYF. The CDR3 coding sequence is TGTGCCAGCAGCTTGGGGATGGACAGGGGACCCAACTACGAGCAGTACTTC. This rearrangement joins TRBV5-6 to TRBJ2-7; 9 bases match TRBD1. Germline CDR1 and CDR2: SGHDT and YYEEEE. V shed 0 bases and J 3 bases; nucleotides not matched to a gene: 10. This CDR3 region has 17 residues. The full variable domain, its missing parts supplied by reference TRBV5-6 and TRBJ2-7, is DAGVTQSPTHLIKTRGQQVTLRCSPKSGHDTVSWYQQALGQGPQFIFQYYEEEERQRGNFPDRFSGHQFPNYSSELNVNALLLGDSALYLCASSLGMDRGPNYEQYFGPGTRLTVT.

V and J are TRBV5-1 and TRBJ1-1; no reliable D call. The V gene's germline CDR1 is SGHRS and CDR2 YFSETQ. Trimming cost V 2 bases and J 6 bases, with 20 bases left between them. The CDR3 is 16 amino acids. Here the CDR3 reads CASSLSPNSQIAEAFF. The CDR3 region has the DNA TGCGCCAGCAGCTTATCTCCCAACAGCCAGATTGCTGAAGCTTTCTTT.

This chain uses TRBV7-9 with TRBJ2-3; TRBD1 is a possible D gene (6 bases). Germline-derived CDR1 and CDR2 are SEHNR and FQNEAQ (reference sequence). V dropped 5 bases and J dropped 6 bases, with 15 bases sitting between them. This CDR3 has 14 amino acids. The CDR3 here is CASSPTGGSDTQYF. As DNA, the CDR3 is TGTGCCAGCAGCCCCACTGGGGGCTCGGATACGCAGTATTTT.

The CDR3 bases are TGTGCCTGGGGAAGGGGGCTAGAGACGCCCACTGAAGCTTTCTTT. Amino acid sequence: CAWGRGLETPTEAFF. The chain carries TRBV30 and TRBJ1-1, with 7 bases matching TRBD1. The CDR3 extends over 15 amino acids. CDR1 and CDR2 from the germline V gene are GTSNPN and SVGIG (reference sequence). The ends lost 5 bases at V and 4 bases at J; junction bases unmatched: 13.

This rearrangement joins TRBV6-6 to TRBJ2-1; 10 bases match TRBD2. Germline V gives CDR1 MNHNY, CDR2 SVGAGI (reference sequence). The CDR3 consists of 14 residues. J was trimmed by 7 bases and V by 7 bases; bases with no gene match: 7. This chain's CDR3 is CASNEREGKNEQFF. The CDR3 DNA reads TGTGCCAGCAACGAGCGGGAGGGTAAAAATGAGCAGTTCTTC.

The rearrangement links TRBV6-1 to TRBJ1-2, with D maybe TRBD1 (6 bases). The CDR3 extends over 15 amino acids. Per germline, CDR1 MNHNS and CDR2 SASEGT. Trimming pared 1 base from V and 2 bases from J, leaving 11 bases between. The chain's CDR3 is CASSEGETGNYGYTF. CDR3 bases: TGTGCCAGCAGTGAAGGAGAGACAGGAAACTATGGCTACACCTTC.

V usage is TRBV13 and J usage is TRBJ1-3, with D possibly matching TRBD1 (6 bases). V lost 6 bases to trimming and J lost 2 bases, with 14 bases between them. The CDR3 totals 15 residues. Per germline, CDR1 PRHDT and CDR2 FYEKMQ (reference sequence). CDR3 coding DNA: TGTGCCAGCAGAAGAGGGGGTTTAACTGGAAACACCATATATTTT. Translating gives CASRRGGLTGNTIYF.

This chain links TRBV15 with TRBJ2-1; D unresolved. V was pared by 5 bases and J by 8 bases, with 16 bases between. This CDR3 comprises 14 residues. CDR1 and CDR2 from the germline V gene are LNHNV and YYDKDF (reference sequence). The CDR3, as DNA: TGTGCCACCAGCCCGTGGCCCGCCGATGATGAGCAGTTCTTC. This codes for CATSPWPADDEQFF.

The chain combines TRBV7-9 with TRBJ2-1, with TRBD1 identical over 8 bases. This CDR3 has 15 residues. Trimming cost V 3 bases and J 4 bases; bases outside gene matches: 5. CDR1 and CDR2 (germline): SEHNR, FQNEAQ (reference sequence). The CDR3 reads CASSFGQGKYNEQFF. The DNA of the CDR3 is TGTGCCAGCAGCTTCGGACAGGGCAAGTACAATGAGCAGTTCTTC. Combining the CDR3 with reference TRBV7-9 and TRBJ2-1 gives the whole variable domain DTGVSQNPRHKITKRGQNVTFRCDPISEHNRLYWYRQTLGQGPEFLTYFQNEAQLEKSRLLSDRFSAERPKGSFSTLEIQRTEQGDSAMYLCASSFGQGKYNEQFFGPGTRLTVL.

This chain connects TRBV9 to TRBJ2-7, with 7 bases that match TRBD1. Unmatched junction bases numbered 9, after V lost 0 bases and J lost 6 bases. The CDR3 is 15 amino acids. Germline-derived CDR1 and CDR2 are SGDLS and YYNGEE. CDR3 sequence reads: CASSVEAQGVIEQYF. The CDR3 DNA reads as TGTGCCAGCAGCGTAGAGGCTCAGGGGGTTATCGAGCAGTACTTC.

This clone was found once. This chain links TRBV29-1 with TRBJ2-3; D is perhaps TRBD1 (6 bases). This CDR3 spans 12 amino acids. Germline CDR1 SQVTM, CDR2 ANQGSEA. The V end was cut by 4 bases, the J end by 5 bases, with 10 bases between. The CDR3 reads CSVGTDGDTQYF. CDR3 bases: TGCAGCGTTGGGACAGATGGAGATACGCAGTATTTT.

The count of this clone is one. V is TRBV28 and J is TRBJ1-2; no clear D gene. V was clipped by 2 bases and J by 6 bases, with 16 bases between them. The CDR3 totals 15 residues. Germline V gene lookup returns CDR1 MDHEN and CDR2 SYDVKM. The CDR3 DNA follows: TGTGCCAGCAGTTTAGATACACGTTCTCTTCATGGCTACACCTTC. It codes for CASSLDTRSLHGYTF.

This sequence joins TRBV11-3 and TRBJ2-1; TRBD2 is a possible D gene (6 bases). Per the germline V gene, CDR1 is SGHNT and CDR2 is YENEEA. The length of the CDR3 is 19 residues. V was pared by 5 bases and J by 2 bases, with 25 bases between. The DNA of the CDR3 is TGTGCCAGCAGCCAAAAGGAGGGTAGCGTACATCGCGCCTACAATGAGCAGTTCTTC. Translation gives CASSQKEGSVHRAYNEQFF. Supplemented by reference TRBV11-3 and TRBJ2-1, the full variable domain reads EAGVVQSPRYKIIEKKQPVAFWCNPISGHNTLYWYLQNLGQGPELLIRYENEEAVDDSQLPKDRFSAERLKGVDSTLKIQPAELGDSAVYLCASSQKEGSVHRAYNEQFFGPGTRLTVL.

This clone was detected once. V and J are TRBV28 and TRBJ1-5; 7 bases agree with TRBD1. The CDR3 runs 15 residues. J was trimmed by 5 bases and V by 5 bases; bases with no gene match: 9. Germline V lookup: CDR1 MDHEN, CDR2 SYDVKM. The CDR3 protein is CASSPQGKPYQPQHF. CDR3 DNA sequence: TGTGCCAGCAGTCCACAGGGGAAACCCTATCAGCCCCAGCATTTT.

The chain has TRBV18 and TRBJ1-5; TRBD1 is a possible D gene (6 bases). Trimming took off 1 base at V and 1 base at J, with 11 bases between the two ends. The CDR3 has 16 residues. Germline V gives CDR1 KGHSH, CDR2 LQKENI. The CDR3 nucleotides are TGTGCCAGCTCACCACTTGGGGGCCAAAGCAATCAGCCCCAGCATTTT. Translated, it gives CASSPLGGQSNQPQHF.

The chain has TRBV19 and TRBJ2-1; 8 positions match TRBD2. The germline gives CDR1 LNHDA, CDR2 SQIVND (reference sequence). This CDR3 is 15 amino acids long. V was clipped by 2 bases and J by 3 bases; unmatched bases: 3. The CDR3 reads CASSITLAVYNEQFF. The CDR3 DNA is TGTGCCAGTAGTATAACACTAGCGGTCTACAATGAGCAGTTCTTC.

V gene TRBV7-2 combines with J gene TRBJ1-5; the D is unclear. CDR1 and CDR2 from the germline V gene are SGHTA and FQGNSA. The V end was cut by 1 base, the J end by 6 bases, with 13 bases between. This CDR3 contains 15 residues. CDR3 sequence reads: CASSLVRGLGQPQHF. The CDR3 DNA is TGTGCCAGCAGCTTAGTCCGGGGTTTGGGTCAGCCCCAGCATTTT.

In its sample, this clone was seen once. V is TRBV4-2 and J is TRBJ2-2, with 13 positions matching TRBD2. After removal of 0 bases from V and 11 bases from J, the junction contained 6 bases not matched to a gene. The CDR3 length is 16 residues. The V gene's germline CDR1 is LGHNA and CDR2 YNFKEQ. As DNA, the CDR3 is TGTGCCAGCAGCCAAGAAAGGACTAGCGGGAGAGGCGAGCTGTTTTTT. Translating gives CASSQERTSGRGELFF.

The chain recombines TRBV5-1 with TRBJ2-5; 9 bases are a match to TRBD2. Germline V gene sequence: CDR1 SGHRS, CDR2 YFSETQ. This CDR3 has 13 residues. V shed 4 bases and J 11 bases; nucleotides not matched to a gene: 9. The CDR3 nucleotides read TGCGCCAGCAGCATGAATATAGCGGGGGAGCAGTACTTC. Protein sequence: CASSMNIAGEQYF.

CDR3 region: CASSPGLAGTYEQYF. The DNA of the CDR3 is TGTGCCAGCAGTCCGGGACTAGCGGGGACCTACGAGCAGTACTTC. The chain recombines TRBV25-1 with TRBJ2-7, with 13 bases lining up with TRBD2. Germline CDR1 is MGHDK and CDR2 is SYGVNS. Losses at the gene ends were 5 bases for V and 2 bases for J; bases not matched to a gene: 3. The CDR3 runs to 15 residues.

This clone was recorded once. The chain recombines TRBV6-5 with TRBJ2-7; 11 bases align to TRBD1. Germline lookup yields CDR1 MNHEY and CDR2 SVGAGI. This CDR3 has 15 residues. Trimming at V came to 5 bases and at J to 6 bases, leaving 9 bases not matched to a gene. The CDR3 coding sequence is TGTGCCAGCAGTCCGGACAGGGGGCCCCTCGGCGAGCAGTACTTC. Residues: CASSPDRGPLGEQYF.

This chain joins TRBV6-6 and TRBJ2-7; 10 nucleotides line up with TRBD1. Germline CDR1 is MNHNY and CDR2 is SVGAGI (reference sequence). The CDR3 has 16 residues. J lost 5 bases, V lost 4 bases, and 11 bases had no gene match. CDR3 bases: TGTGCCAGCAGTTCCACCGGGACAGGGGTGGCCAACGAGCAGTACTTC. It yields the protein CASSSTGTGVANEQYF.

The chain carries TRBV6-5 and TRBJ2-7; the D gene is possibly TRBD2 (6 bases). The CDR3 has 16 residues. V was shortened by 0 bases and J by 0 bases, with 12 bases between the two germline ends. Germline lookup yields CDR1 MNHEY and CDR2 SVGAGI. The CDR3 nucleotides read TGTGCCAGCAGTTACTCGATACAGACTAGCTCCTACGAGCAGTACTTC. Translation gives CASSYSIQTSSYEQYF.

The chain recombines TRBV9 with TRBJ1-2, with 8 bases that match TRBD1. The CDR3 contains 15 residues. Germline V CDR1 and CDR2: SGDLS, YYNGEE. Trimming took 4 bases from V and 4 from J; bases not matched to a gene: 9. This CDR3 reads CASSPTGTGFYGYTF. CDR3 coding DNA: TGTGCCAGCAGCCCCACCGGGACAGGCTTCTATGGCTACACCTTC.

The rearrangement uses TRBV2 and TRBJ2-7, with TRBD2 matching over 10 bases. The CDR3 length is 14 residues. Germline CDR1 reads SNHLY; CDR2 reads FYNNEI. The V gene end was trimmed by 6 bases and the J gene end by 7 bases; junction bases not matched to a gene: 9. Here the CDR3 DNA reads TGTGCCAGCAGCTTAGCGGGAGGAAGGGAAGAGCAGTACTTC. Residues: CASSLAGGREEQYF.

This clone was picked up a small number of times. The chain joins TRBV4-1 to TRBJ1-2; D is possibly TRBD1 (6 bases). The V end was cut by 0 bases, the J end by 5 bases, with 10 bases between. Germline-derived CDR1 and CDR2 are MGHRA and YSYEKL. The CDR3 extends over 14 amino acids. The DNA of the CDR3 is TGCGCCAGCAGCCAAGATCAAGGACAGTATGGCTACACCTTC. Amino acids: CASSQDQGQYGYTF.